Included here is one T cell receptor beta chain sequence, with context. PCR was performed using 60 Vbeta and 13 Jbeta primers. Assay: immunoSEQ multiplex PCR; the TCRdb copy retains only in-frame clones and omits some. The sample holds about 130,000 clones, around 79% seen once. The V end lost 3 bases, the J end lost 7 bases, and 9 bases lay between the germline ends. Germline V lookup: CDR1 SGHAT, CDR2 FQNNGV. The CDR3 sequence is 12 residues long. This sample was included in a study of cytomegalovirus exposure and HLA in healthy donors. Sequenced sample: PBMCs. The chain employs TRBV11-2 and TRBJ2-5; D is ambiguous. The receptor comes from a middle-aged man in good health and CMV-seropositive. CDR3 amino acids: CASSLADMTQYF. The DNA for the CDR3 is TGTGCCAGCAGCTTGGCGGATATGACCCAGTACTTC.